This T cell receptor beta chain was identified in a study of identifying expanded T cells in peripheral blood (dated by TCRdb to about 2019). With respect to the entire study: Technical replicates were generated by sequencing separate aliquots of the same genomic DNA pool, and four replicates were compared pairwise.

Study-level results and caveats: Around 1.3 differentially abundant clones were flagged by the binomial model between technical replicates, whereas about 15 and 18 were flagged over approximately two weeks and four weeks, respectively. Both the number of clones called differentially abundant and the false-positive rate were significantly reduced by the beta-binomial model across all healthy-donor time intervals. Variance in clone template counts between approximately two-week samples significantly increased with total template count across all healthy donors. The authors expected that biological variance in healthy repertoires might rise further over much longer intervals, such as months to years.

Trimming costs V 6 bases and J 7 bases, and their ends lie 10 bases apart. The germline V gene (reference sequence) yields LNHDA for CDR1 and SQIVND for CDR2. The CDR3 holds 12 amino acids from the cysteine to the phenylalanine. CDR3 DNA only is kept here, 36 bases in frame from base 1. Remarks on this clone: This clone's antigen is unknown. The record has no base qualities; no much larger clone is one base away.

The immunoSEQ Assay, which uses bias-controlled multiplex PCR amplification of genomic DNA, was used to profile TCRbeta CDR3 regions. In the authors' own workflow: The absolute abundance of each unique TCRbeta CDR3 region was quantified after sequences were collapsed and filtered. Differential abundance was tested with two models: a binomial (Fisher-equivalent) model and a beta-binomial model that adds time-dependent variance fitted from healthy donors. Clones with fewer than 5 combined templates were removed, and differential abundance was called for clones with a Benjamini-Hochberg FDR below 0.01. Using the form v = (b*log(k)+a)^2, the beta-binomial variance was modeled as a function of the total template count across the two samples. Entries here come from immuneACCESS through TCRdb and include only in-frame sequences with V and J called. Some clones fail to appear in such tables; in the studies checked, an unresolved V gene covers under half of the shortfall, and the cause of the remainder is unknown. V, J and clone size are taken as reported in that table, and D and trimming were inferred from the DNA itself. Here the sample has 90,000 to 95,000 clones; approximately 85% occur a single time. The ten largest make up approximately 5% of the sample.

During the collection period, no immune events, such as infections, were documented for the healthy donors. To calibrate time-dependent variance in a beta-binomial model of T-cell clone differential abundance, blood repertoires from healthy donors were used as a training cohort. The training cohort included some ten healthy donors, of whom 3 were female and 7 were male. Donor ages ranged from roughly 29 to 64 years, with an average of roughly 40 years. Whole blood was collected from each healthy donor at three time points spaced two weeks apart and obtained from a commercial supplier. Genomic DNA was extracted from unsorted whole blood for immunosequencing.

This sequence originates from a person aged 18 to 70 in good health. The rearrangement combines TRBV19 with TRBJ1-3; no D gene is confidently identified. Sequencing used blood. CDR3 loop: CASSLSENTIYF. The sequence in DNA is TGTGCCAGTAGCCTATCAGAGAACACCATATATTTT.